This TCR beta chain was recovered during a study of blood T cell repertoires in COVID-19. About the research overall: Collection of acute and convalescent COVID-19 samples took place in the United States, Italy and Spain. Sources were T cells, B-cell-depleted T cells, or PBMCs; the material itself was cDNA or gDNA.

In the original workflow: Scientists estimated how many nucleated cells there were by amplifying reference gene primers. Sequencing was performed with immunoSEQ multiplex PCR; in TCRdb, only in-frame clones are kept and a portion is missing. The V and J calls and clone size were taken over from that table, and D and trimming were inferred from the DNA. The table shows some 200,000 clones, with 80% to 90% occurring only once. Unmatched junction bases numbered 5, after V lost 0 bases and J lost 5 bases. Looked up from germline, CDR1 is SGHNT and CDR2 is YYREEE (reference sequence). This CDR3 contains 15 residues.

This chain uses TRBV5-4 with TRBJ2-1; 7 bases fit TRBD1. This TCR derives from a woman in her forties or fifties with active or convalescent COVID-19. The sequenced material came from peripheral blood. The DNA for the CDR3 is TGTGCCAGCAGCTTGGGTCACAGGGGTAACAATGAGCAGTTCTTC. It codes for CASSLGHRGNNEQFF.